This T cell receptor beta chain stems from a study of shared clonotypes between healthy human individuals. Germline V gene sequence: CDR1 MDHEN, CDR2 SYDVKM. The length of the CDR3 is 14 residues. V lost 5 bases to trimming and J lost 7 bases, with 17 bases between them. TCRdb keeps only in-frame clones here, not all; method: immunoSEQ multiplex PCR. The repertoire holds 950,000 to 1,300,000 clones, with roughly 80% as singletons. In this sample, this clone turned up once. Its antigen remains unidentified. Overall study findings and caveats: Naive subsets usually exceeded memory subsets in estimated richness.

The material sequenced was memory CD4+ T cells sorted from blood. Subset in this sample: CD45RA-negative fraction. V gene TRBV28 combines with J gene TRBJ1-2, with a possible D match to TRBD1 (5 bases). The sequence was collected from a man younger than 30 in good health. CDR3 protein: CASSKPGKVIGYTF. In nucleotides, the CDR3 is TGTGCCAGCAGTAAGCCAGGGAAGGTGATTGGCTACACCTTC.